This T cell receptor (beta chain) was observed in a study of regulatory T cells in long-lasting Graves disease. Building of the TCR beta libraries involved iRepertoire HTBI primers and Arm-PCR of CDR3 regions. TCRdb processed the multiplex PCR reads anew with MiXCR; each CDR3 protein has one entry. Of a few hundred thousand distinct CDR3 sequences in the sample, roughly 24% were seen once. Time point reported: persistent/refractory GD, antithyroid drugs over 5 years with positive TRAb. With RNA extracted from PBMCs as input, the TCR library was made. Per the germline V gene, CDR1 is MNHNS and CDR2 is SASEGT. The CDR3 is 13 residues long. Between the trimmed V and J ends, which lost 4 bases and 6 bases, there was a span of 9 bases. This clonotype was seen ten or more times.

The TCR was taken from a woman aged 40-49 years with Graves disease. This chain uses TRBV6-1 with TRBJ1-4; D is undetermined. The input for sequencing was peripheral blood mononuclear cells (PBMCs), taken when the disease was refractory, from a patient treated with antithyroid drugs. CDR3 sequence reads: CASSGWVYEKLFF. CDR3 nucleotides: TGTGCCAGCAGTGGATGGGTCTATGAAAAACTGTTTTTT.